This T cell receptor (delta chain) originates from a study of gamma-delta chains in newborns, infants, children. About the research overall: Microbial exposure reportedly drives polyclonal innate γδ T cell expansion after birth.

The germline V gene has CDR1 GEAIGNYY and CDR2 EKD. J was trimmed by 5 bases and V by 4 bases; bases with no gene match: 4. This CDR3 comprises 16 residues. TCRdb redid the clone calls on the reads with CATT. The data contain roughly 3,400 delta-chain clones, 1.3% of them seen just once; the ten biggest clones take up roughly 22%. By share, this clone ranks as large. The same CDR3 can be traced to other DNA sequences in this sample. The sequenced material came from blood. The J gene is TRDJ3, the V gene TRDV2; 10 bases line up with TRDD3. The clonotype originates from a child who was a newborn, infant or young child, either healthy, febrile or measles-vaccinated (not recorded which). The CDR3 is CACDTGGFRDTRQMFF. DNA for the CDR3: TGTGCCTGTGATACTGGGGGATTCCGGGACACCCGACAGATGTTTTTC.